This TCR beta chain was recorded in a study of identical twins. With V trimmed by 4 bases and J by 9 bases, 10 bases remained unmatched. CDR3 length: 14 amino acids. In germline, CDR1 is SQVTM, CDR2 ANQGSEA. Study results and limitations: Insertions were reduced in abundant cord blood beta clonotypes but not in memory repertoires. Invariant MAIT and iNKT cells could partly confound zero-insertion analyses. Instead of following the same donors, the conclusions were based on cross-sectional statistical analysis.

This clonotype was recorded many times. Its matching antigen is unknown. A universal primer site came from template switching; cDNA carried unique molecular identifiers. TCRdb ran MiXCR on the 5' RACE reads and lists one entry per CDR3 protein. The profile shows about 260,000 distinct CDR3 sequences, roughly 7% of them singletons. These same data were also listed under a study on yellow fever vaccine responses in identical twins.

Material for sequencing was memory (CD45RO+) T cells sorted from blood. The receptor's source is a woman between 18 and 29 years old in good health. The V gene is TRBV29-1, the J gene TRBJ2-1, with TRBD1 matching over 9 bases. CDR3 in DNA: TGCAGCGTTGGGATGGACAGGGGACGAAGTGAGCAGTTCTTC. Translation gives CSVGMDRGRSEQFF.